The source of this T cell receptor beta chain is a study of blood T cell repertoires in COVID-19. Turning to the study itself: In each case, the material was cDNA or gDNA derived from T cells, B-cell-depleted T cells, or PBMCs.

A remark on this clone: At one of its ends the junction is not consistent with the germline gene, which may arise from a read error.

The CDR3 is 16 amino acids. Germline V gene sequence: CDR1 LGHNA, CDR2 YNFKEQ. Produced via immunoSEQ multiplex PCR; TCRdb's table is partial and in-frame only. The sample has 150,000 to 250,000 clones, around 75% seen once. The J gene is TRBJ2-3, the V gene TRBV4-2; D perhaps matches TRBD2 (5 bases). Sequences were obtained from peripheral blood. The clonotype originates from a woman aged 40 to 50 with COVID-19, enrolled during active disease. This chain's CDR3 is CASSQGVLSEGRTRDF. The CDR3 DNA is TGTGCCAGCAGCCAAGGAGTCTTGAGCGAGGGTCGAACGAGAGATTTT.